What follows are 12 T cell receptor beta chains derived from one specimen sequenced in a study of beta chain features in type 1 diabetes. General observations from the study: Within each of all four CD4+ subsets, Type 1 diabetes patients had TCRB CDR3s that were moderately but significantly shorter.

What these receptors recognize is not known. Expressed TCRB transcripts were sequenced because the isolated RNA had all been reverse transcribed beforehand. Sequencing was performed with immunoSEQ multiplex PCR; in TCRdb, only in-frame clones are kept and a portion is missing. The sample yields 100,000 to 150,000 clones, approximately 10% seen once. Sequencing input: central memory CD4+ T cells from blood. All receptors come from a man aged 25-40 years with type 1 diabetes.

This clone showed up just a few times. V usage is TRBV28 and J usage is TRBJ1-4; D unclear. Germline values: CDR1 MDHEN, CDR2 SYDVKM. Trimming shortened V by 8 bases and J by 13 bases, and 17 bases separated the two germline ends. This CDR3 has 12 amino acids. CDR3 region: CASLGRATGLFF. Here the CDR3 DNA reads TGTGCCAGCTTGGGGAGGGCGACGGGACTGTTTTTT.

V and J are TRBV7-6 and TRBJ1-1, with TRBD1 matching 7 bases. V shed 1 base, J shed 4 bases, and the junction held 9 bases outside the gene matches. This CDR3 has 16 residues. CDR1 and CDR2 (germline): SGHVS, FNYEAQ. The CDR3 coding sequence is TGTGCCAGCAGCTTAGTAGGTGGAGGGGGCGTCACTGAAGCTTTCTTT. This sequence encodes CASSLVGGGGVTEAFF.

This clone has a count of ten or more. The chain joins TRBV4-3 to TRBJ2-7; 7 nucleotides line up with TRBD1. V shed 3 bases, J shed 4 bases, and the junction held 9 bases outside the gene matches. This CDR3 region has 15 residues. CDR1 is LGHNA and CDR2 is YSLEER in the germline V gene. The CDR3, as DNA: TGCGCCAGCAGCCAGTCCCGGGACAGCCTTTACGAGCAGTACTTC. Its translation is CASSQSRDSLYEQYF.

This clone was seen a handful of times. The CDR3 DNA is TGCACCAGCAGTCGGGGGACAGTTGAAAAACTGTTTTTT. The encoded protein is CTSSRGTVEKLFF. The V gene is TRBV1, the J gene TRBJ1-4; the table's D call TRBD1 went unverified against the DNA. TRBV1 is marked as a pseudogene. The CDR3 covers 13 residues.

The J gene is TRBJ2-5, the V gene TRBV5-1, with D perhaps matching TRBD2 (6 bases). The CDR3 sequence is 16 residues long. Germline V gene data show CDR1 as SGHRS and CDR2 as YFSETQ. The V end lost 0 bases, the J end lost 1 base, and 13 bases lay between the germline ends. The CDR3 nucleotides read TGCGCCAGCAGCTTGGAGGGTAGCGGTCCCCAAGAGACCCAGTACTTC. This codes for CASSLEGSGPQETQYF.

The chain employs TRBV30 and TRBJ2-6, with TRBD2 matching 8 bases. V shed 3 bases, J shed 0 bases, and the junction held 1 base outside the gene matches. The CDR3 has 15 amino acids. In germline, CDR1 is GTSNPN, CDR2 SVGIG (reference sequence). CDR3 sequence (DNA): TGTGCCTGGAGCGGGAGGGGCTCTGGGGCCAACGTCCTGACTTTC. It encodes CAWSGRGSGANVLTF.

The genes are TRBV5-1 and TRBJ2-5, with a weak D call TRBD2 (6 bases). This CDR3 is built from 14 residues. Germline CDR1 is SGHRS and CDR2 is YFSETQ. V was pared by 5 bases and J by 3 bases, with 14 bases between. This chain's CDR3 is CASRRGPEEETQYF. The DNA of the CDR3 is TGCGCCAGCAGGCGGGGCCCCGAGGAAGAGACCCAGTACTTC. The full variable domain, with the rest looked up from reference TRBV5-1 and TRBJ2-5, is KAGVTQTPRYLIKTRGQQVTLSCSPISGHRSVSWYQQTPGQGLQFLFEYFSETQRNKGNFPGRFSGRQFSNSRSEMNVSTLELGDSALYLCASRRGPEEETQYFGPGTRLLVL.

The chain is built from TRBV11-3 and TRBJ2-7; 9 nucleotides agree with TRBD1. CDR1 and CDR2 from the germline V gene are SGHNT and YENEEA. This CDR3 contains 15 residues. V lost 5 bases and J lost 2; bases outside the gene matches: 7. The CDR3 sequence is CASSPGTGKTYEQYF. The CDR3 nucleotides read TGTGCCAGCAGCCCGGGGACAGGGAAAACCTACGAGCAGTACTTC.

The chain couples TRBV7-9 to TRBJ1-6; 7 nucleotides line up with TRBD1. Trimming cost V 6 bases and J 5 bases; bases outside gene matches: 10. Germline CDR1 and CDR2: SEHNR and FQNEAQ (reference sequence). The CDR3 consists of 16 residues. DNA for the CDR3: TGTGCCAGCAGTTCAGACAGGGTAGGGGATAATTCACCCCTCCACTTT. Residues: CASSSDRVGDNSPLHF.

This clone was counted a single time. In DNA, the CDR3 is TGTGCCAGCACCCGTAGGGGGGGGGACGCAGAGACCCAGTACTTC. It is translated as CASTRRGGDAETQYF. The chain recombines TRBV9 with TRBJ2-5; D might be TRBD2 (7 bases). This CDR3 has 15 amino acids. The V gene lost 6 bases and the J gene lost 4 bases, with 19 bases spanning the gap. Germline V gene data show CDR1 as SGDLS and CDR2 as YYNGEE.

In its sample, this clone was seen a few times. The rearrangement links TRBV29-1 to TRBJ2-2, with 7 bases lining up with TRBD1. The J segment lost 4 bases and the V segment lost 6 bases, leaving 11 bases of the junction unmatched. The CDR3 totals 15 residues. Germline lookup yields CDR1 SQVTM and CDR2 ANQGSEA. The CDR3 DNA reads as TGCAGCGTAAAATGGGAGACAGGGCCCACCGGGGAGCTGTTTTTT. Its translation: CSVKWETGPTGELFF.

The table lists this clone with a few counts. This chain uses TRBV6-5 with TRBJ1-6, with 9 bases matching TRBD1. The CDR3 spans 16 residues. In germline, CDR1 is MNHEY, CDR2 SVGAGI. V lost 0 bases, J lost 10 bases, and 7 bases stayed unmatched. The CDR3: CASSYSRTGDGSPLHF. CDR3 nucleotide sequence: TGTGCCAGCAGTTACTCGAGGACAGGGGATGGCTCACCCCTCCACTTT.